The 6 T cell receptor beta chains below come from one sample, sequenced in a study of blood T cell repertoires in COVID-19. Libraries were prepared by immunoSEQ multiplex PCR; TCRdb keeps only in-frame clonotypes and omits some of them. This sample has about 440,000 clones, with 88% found just once. The sequencing input was peripheral blood. The receptors originated from a woman between 45 and 65 years old with COVID-19, enrolled during active disease.

This sequence joins TRBV3-1 (or the pseudogene TRBV3-2) and TRBJ2-7; D remains ambiguous. The CDR3 consists of 13 residues. Germline CDR1 and CDR2: LGHDT and YNNKEL (reference sequence). Deletions cut 4 bases from V and 6 bases from J, with 13 bases between. The CDR3 protein is CASSRWRPSEQYF. The CDR3 DNA sequence: TGTGCCAGCAGCCGGTGGAGACCGAGCGAGCAGTACTTC.

The chain is built from TRBV29-1 and TRBJ2-5; unclear D gene. CDR3 length: 14 residues. Trimming cost V 0 bases and J 5 bases, with 13 bases left between them. CDR1 SQVTM and CDR2 ANQGSEA come from the germline V gene. This chain's CDR3 is CSVEEGQIPETQYF. In DNA, the CDR3 is TGCAGCGTTGAAGAGGGCCAGATTCCGGAGACCCAGTACTTC.

The chain has TRBV6-5 and TRBJ1-2, with D possibly matching TRBD1 (6 bases). The CDR3 spans 13 residues. Looked up from germline, CDR1 is MNHEY and CDR2 is SVGAGI. Trimming removed 5 bases from V and 4 bases from J, with 11 bases in between. CDR3: CASSRQDVYGYTF. DNA of the CDR3: TGTGCCAGCAGTCGACAGGACGTCTATGGCTACACCTTC.

The chain couples TRBV18 to TRBJ1-5; D is possibly TRBD1 (5 bases). The CDR3 is 13 amino acids. V lost 2 bases and J 4 bases, leaving 6 bases between the germline ends. In germline, CDR1 is KGHSH, CDR2 LQKENI. CDR3: CASSPYRNQPQHF. CDR3 nucleotide sequence: TGTGCCAGCTCACCATACAGGAATCAGCCCCAGCATTTT.

The chain joins TRBV6-5 to TRBJ2-3; TRBD1 might be the D (6 bases). CDR1 and CDR2 from the germline V gene are MNHEY and SVGAGI. The V and J ends lost 0 bases and 3 bases respectively, with 13 bases between them. This CDR3 comprises 16 residues. This CDR3 reads CASSYSFNRATDTQYF. Written as DNA, the CDR3 is TGTGCCAGCAGTTACTCGTTTAACAGGGCAACAGATACGCAGTATTTT.

This clone was detected only a few times. The V gene is TRBV2, the J gene TRBJ2-7, with D hard to call. CDR1 and CDR2 from the germline V gene are SNHLY and FYNNEI. Trimming took 0 bases from V and 4 from J, leaving 4 bases between them. The CDR3 consists of 12 residues. The DNA of the CDR3 is TGTGCCAGCAGTGAAGCCGTTTACGAGCAGTACTTC. Its protein is CASSEAVYEQYF.